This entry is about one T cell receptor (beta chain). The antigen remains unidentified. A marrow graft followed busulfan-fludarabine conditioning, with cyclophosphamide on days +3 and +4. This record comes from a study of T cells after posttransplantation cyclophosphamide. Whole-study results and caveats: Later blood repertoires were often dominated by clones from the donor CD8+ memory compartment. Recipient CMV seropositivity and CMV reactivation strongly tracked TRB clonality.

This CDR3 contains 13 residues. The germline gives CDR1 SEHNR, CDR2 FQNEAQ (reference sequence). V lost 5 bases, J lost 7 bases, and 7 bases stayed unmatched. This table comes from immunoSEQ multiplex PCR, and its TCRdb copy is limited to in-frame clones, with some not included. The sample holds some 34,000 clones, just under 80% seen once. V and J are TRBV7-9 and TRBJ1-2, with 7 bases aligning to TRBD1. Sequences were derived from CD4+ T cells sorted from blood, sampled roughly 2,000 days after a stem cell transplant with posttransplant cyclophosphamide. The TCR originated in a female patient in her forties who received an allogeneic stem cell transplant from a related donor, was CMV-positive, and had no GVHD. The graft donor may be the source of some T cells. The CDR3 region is CASSRDREVGYTF. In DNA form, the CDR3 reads TGTGCCAGCAGCAGAGACAGGGAGGTTGGCTACACCTTC.